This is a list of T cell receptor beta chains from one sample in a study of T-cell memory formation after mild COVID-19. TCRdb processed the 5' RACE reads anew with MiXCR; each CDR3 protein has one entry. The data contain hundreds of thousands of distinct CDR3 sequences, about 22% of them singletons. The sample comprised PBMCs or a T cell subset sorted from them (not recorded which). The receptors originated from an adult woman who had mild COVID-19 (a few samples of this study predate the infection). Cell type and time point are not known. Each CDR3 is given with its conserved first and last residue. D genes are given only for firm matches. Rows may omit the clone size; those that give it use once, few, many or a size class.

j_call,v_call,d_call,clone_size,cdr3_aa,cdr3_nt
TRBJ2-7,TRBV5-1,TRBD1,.,CASSLDPGTGKAGEQYF,TGCGCCAGCAGCTTGGACCCCGGGACAGGGAAGGCAGGGGAGCAGTACTTC
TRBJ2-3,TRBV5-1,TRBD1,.,CASSLGDRDPDTQYF,TGCGCCAGCAGCTTGGGGGACAGGGATCCAGATACGCAGTATTTT
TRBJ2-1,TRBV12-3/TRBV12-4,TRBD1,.,CASTPSGQGPYNEQFF,TGTGCCAGCACCCCCAGCGGACAGGGGCCCTACAATGAGCAGTTCTTC
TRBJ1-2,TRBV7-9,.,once,CASSFLVGSGYTF,TGTGCCAGCAGCTTTCTTGTGGGGTCGGGCTACACCTTC
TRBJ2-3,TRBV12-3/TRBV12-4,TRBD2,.,CASSFFRTSGVTSTDTQYF,TGTGCCAGCAGTTTTTTCCGAACTAGCGGGGTTACTAGCACAGATACGCAGTATTTT
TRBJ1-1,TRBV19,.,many,CASRRGVSNTEAFF,TGTGCCAGTAGACGGGGCGTCTCGAACACTGAAGCTTTCTTT
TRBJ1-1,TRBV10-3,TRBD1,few,CAISESGQGPKGDAFF,TGTGCCATCAGTGAGTCCGGACAGGGGCCGAAAGGAGACGCTTTCTTT
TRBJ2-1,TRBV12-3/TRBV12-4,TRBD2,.,CASSLLAGLYNEQFF,TGTGCCAGCAGTTTATTAGCGGGATTATACAATGAGCAGTTCTTC
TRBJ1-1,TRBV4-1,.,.,CASSQVGRVTASENTEAFF,TGCGCCAGCAGCCAAGTGGGGAGGGTGACCGCCTCGGAGAACACTGAAGCTTTCTTT
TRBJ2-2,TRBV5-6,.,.,CASSLPQGRDTGELFF,TGTGCCAGCAGCTTGCCTCAAGGTCGGGACACCGGGGAGCTGTTTTTT
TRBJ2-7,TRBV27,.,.,CASSAGHVQYF,TGTGCCAGCAGTGCGGGGCACGTGCAGTACTTC
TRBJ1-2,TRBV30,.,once,CAWSVGEYGYTF,TGTGCCTGGAGTGTGGGGGAGTATGGCTACACCTTC
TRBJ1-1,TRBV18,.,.,CASSPREVSSTEAFF,TGTGCCAGCTCACCACGGGAGGTTTCGAGCACTGAAGCTTTCTTT
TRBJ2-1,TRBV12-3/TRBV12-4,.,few,CASTPGGDEQFF,TGTGCCAGCACCCCGGGTGGGGATGAGCAGTTCTTC
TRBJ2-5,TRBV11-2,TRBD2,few,CASSRDYASYQETQYF,TGTGCCAGCAGCAGGGACTACGCCTCGTACCAAGAGACCCAGTACTTC
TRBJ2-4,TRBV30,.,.,CAWSVPGRLAKNIQYF,TGTGCCTGGAGTGTACCGGGACGACTAGCCAAAAACATTCAGTACTTC
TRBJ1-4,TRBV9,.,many,CASSVGQYGEKLFF,TGTGCCAGCAGCGTAGGACAGTACGGAGAAAAACTGTTTTTT
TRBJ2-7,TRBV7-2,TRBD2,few,CASSLVVSGRGFSYEQYF,TGTGCCAGCAGCTTAGTCGTTAGCGGGAGAGGGTTTTCCTACGAGCAGTACTTC
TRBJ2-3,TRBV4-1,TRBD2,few,CASSQVQSGGVYTDTQYF,TGCGCCAGCAGCCAAGTGCAGAGCGGGGGGGTTTACACAGATACGCAGTATTTT
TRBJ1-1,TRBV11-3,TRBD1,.,CASSPSGGQGAF,TGTGCCAGCAGCCCTAGCGGGGGACAGGGAGCCTTT
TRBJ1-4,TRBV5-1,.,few,CASSARQATNEKLFF,TGCGCCAGCAGCGCAAGACAGGCAACTAATGAAAAACTGTTTTTT
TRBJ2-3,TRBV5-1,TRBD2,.,CASSLAYGPSGGSSTDTQYF,TGCGCCAGCAGCTTGGCCTACGGTCCTAGCGGGGGGTCTAGCACAGATACGCAGTATTTT
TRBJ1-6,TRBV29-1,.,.,CSVMEGSRNSPLHF,TGCAGCGTGATGGAGGGATCGCGTAATTCACCCCTCCACTTT
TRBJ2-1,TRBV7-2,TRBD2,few,CASSFRLAGYNEQFF,TGTGCCAGCAGCTTTCGACTAGCGGGTTACAATGAGCAGTTCTTC
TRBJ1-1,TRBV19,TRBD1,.,CASSIVAGGKNTEAFF,TGTGCCAGTAGTATAGTGGCAGGGGGGAAGAACACTGAAGCTTTCTTT
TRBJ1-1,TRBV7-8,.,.,CASSFKEGYLNTEAFF,TGTGCCAGCAGCTTTAAAGAAGGGTATCTGAACACTGAAGCTTTCTTT
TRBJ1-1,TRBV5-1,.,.,CASSRVGEGTEAFF,TGCGCCAGCAGCCGAGTTGGGGAGGGCACTGAAGCTTTCTTT
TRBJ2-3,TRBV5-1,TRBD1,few,CASSPAGQVTDTQYF,TGCGCCAGCAGCCCCGCGGGACAGGTCACAGATACGCAGTATTTT
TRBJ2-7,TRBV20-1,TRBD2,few,CSAIPGLAFYEQYF,TGCAGTGCAATTCCGGGACTAGCGTTTTACGAGCAGTACTTC
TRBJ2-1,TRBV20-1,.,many,CSALRGTLQYNEQFF,TGCAGTGCTCTCCGGGGGACCCTACAGTACAATGAGCAGTTCTTC
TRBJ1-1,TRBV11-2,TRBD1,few,CASSSGQGGETEAFF,TGTGCCAGCAGCTCGGGACAGGGAGGGGAAACTGAAGCTTTCTTT
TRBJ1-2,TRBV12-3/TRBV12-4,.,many,CASRPAGAGGYTF,TGTGCCAGCAGGCCGGCAGGGGCAGGGGGCTACACCTTC
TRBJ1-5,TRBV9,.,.,CASSPIWFTQPQHF,TGTGCCAGCAGCCCCATTTGGTTTACTCAGCCCCAGCATTTT
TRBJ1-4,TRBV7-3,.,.,CASSRTAYNEKLFF,TGTGCCAGCAGCCGGACAGCTTACAATGAAAAACTGTTTTTT
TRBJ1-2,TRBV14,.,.,CASSPTVIYGYTF,TGTGCCAGCAGCCCAACGGTCATCTATGGCTACACCTTC
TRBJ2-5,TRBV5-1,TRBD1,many,CASSLGTAQETQYF,TGTGCCAGCAGTTTAGGGACAGCGCAAGAGACCCAGTACTTC
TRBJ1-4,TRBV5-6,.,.,CASSSAIAGELFF,TGTGCCAGCAGCTCTGCCATAGCCGGGGAACTGTTTTTT
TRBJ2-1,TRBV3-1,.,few,CASSSRGGTPHNEQFF,TGTGCCAGCAGCTCCAGAGGGGGGACCCCTCACAATGAGCAGTTCTTC
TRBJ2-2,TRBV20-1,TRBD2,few,CSARDSGRATGELFF,TGCAGTGCTAGAGATAGCGGGAGGGCGACCGGGGAGCTGTTTTTT
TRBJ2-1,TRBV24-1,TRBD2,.,CATSDFATSGSSYNEQFF,TGTGCCACCAGTGATTTCGCGACTAGCGGGAGCTCCTACAATGAGCAGTTCTTC
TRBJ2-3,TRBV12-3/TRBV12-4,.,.,CASSRSAGLTDTQYF,TGTGCCAGCTCAAGGTCGGCAGGGCTGACAGATACGCAGTATTTT
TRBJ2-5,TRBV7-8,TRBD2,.,CASSVRGTQETQYF,TGTGCCAGCAGCGTGCGGGGGACTCAAGAGACCCAGTACTTC
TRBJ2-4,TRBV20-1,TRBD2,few,CSALTSTKNIQYF,TGCAGTGCTTTGACTAGCACCAAAAACATTCAGTACTTC
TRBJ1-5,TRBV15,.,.,CATSRDGAYQPQHF,TGTGCCACCAGCAGAGATGGGGCCTATCAGCCCCAGCATTTT
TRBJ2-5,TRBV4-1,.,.,CASSQDVGGGGETQYF,TGCGCCAGCAGCCAAGATGTTGGCGGTGGGGGGGAGACCCAGTACTTC
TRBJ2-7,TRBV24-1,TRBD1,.,CATSDRDRGDEQYF,TGTGCCACCAGTGATCGCGACAGGGGCGACGAGCAGTACTTC
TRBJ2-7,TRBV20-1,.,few,CSARRDTSYEQYF,TGCAGTGCTAGACGGGACACGTCCTACGAGCAGTACTTC
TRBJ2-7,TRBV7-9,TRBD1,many,CASSLTGTSYEQYF,TGTGCCAGCAGTTTGACAGGGACGTCCTACGAGCAGTACTTC
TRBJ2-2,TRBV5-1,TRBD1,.,CASGWTGGDTGELFF,TGCGCCAGCGGATGGACAGGGGGGGACACCGGGGAGCTGTTTTTT
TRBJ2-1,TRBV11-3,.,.,CASSSSWPVAAEQFF,TGTGCCAGCAGCTCGTCCTGGCCAGTAGCGGCTGAGCAGTTCTTC
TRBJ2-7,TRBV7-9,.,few,CASSLFPGSEQYF,TGTGCCAGCAGTCTCTTCCCCGGTAGCGAGCAGTACTTC
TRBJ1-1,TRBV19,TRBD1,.,CASSMAGTVNTEAFF,TGTGCCAGTAGTATGGCCGGGACAGTTAACACTGAAGCTTTCTTT
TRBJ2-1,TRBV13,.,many,CASSSDSSGEQFF,TGTGCCAGCAGCTCGGACAGCTCAGGTGAGCAGTTCTTC
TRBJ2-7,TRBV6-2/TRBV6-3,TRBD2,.,CASKKRETGLEQYF,TGTGCCAGCAAAAAGCGGGAGACAGGCCTAGAGCAGTACTTC
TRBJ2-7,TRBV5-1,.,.,CASSSGRQYEQYF,TGCGCCAGCAGCTCGGGACGTCAATACGAGCAGTACTTC